These 21 T cell receptor beta chains originate from one sample sequenced in a study of vaccination effects on CD4 cells after COVID-19. The antigens these receptors bind are not known. After expansion with viral peptide pools in the ViraFEST assay, antigen-specific CD4+ T cells were sequenced. Following culture for nine to ten days, CD4+ T cells were isolated. All study participants received two doses of BNT162b2 or mRNA-1273 vaccine. Method: immunoSEQ multiplex PCR; TCRdb's copy keeps in-frame clones and lacks some. The sample comprises approximately 61,000 clones, approximately 73% of which are singletons, and around 1.3% rests with the top ten. Sequenced here: CD4+ T cells from PBMCs cultured with HCoV-229E spike peptides, sampled after COVID-19 vaccination. Every receptor here comes from a human donor who received a COVID-19 vaccine.

The rearrangement joins TRBV28 to TRBJ1-1; 9 nucleotides align to TRBD1. The V segment lost 2 bases and the J segment 3 bases; nucleotides outside the gene matches: 4. Per germline, CDR1 MDHEN and CDR2 SYDVKM. The CDR3 spans 15 residues. DNA for the CDR3: TGTGCCAGCAGTTTACCGACAGGGGGATACACTGAAGCTTTCTTT. Amino acids: CASSLPTGGYTEAFF.

The gene calls are TRBV19 and TRBJ1-6; D not certain. V lost 9 bases, J lost 7 bases, and 13 bases lay in between. The CDR3 extends over 13 amino acids. Germline V gives CDR1 LNHDA, CDR2 SQIVND (reference sequence). The CDR3 sequence is CASTSQQNSPLHF. In DNA form, the CDR3 reads TGTGCCAGCACTTCCCAACAGAATTCACCCCTCCACTTT.

The genes are TRBV6-5 and TRBJ2-4; D call uncertain. V was trimmed by 8 bases and J by 0 bases, leaving 14 bases between them. This CDR3 is 15 amino acids long. Germline V gene lookup returns CDR1 MNHEY and CDR2 SVGAGI. The CDR3 sequence: CASATTRLAKNIQYF. DNA of the CDR3: TGTGCCAGCGCAACAACAAGATTAGCCAAAAACATTCAGTACTTC.

The rearrangement links TRBV3-1 (or the pseudogene TRBV3-2) to TRBJ2-4; D is ambiguous. The length of the CDR3 is 13 residues. V was shortened by 3 bases and J by 2 bases, with 5 bases between the two germline ends. The germline V gene has CDR1 LGHDT and CDR2 YNNKEL (reference sequence). CDR3 in amino acids: CASSQLTKNIQYF. CDR3 nucleotides: TGTGCCAGCAGCCAGTTAACCAAAAACATTCAGTACTTC.

This chain links TRBV5-5 with TRBJ1-5, with D tentatively TRBD1 (6 bases). CDR1 SGHKS and CDR2 YYEKEE come from the germline V gene (reference sequence). This CDR3 spans 15 amino acids. The V gene lost 0 bases and the J gene lost 6 bases, with 13 bases spanning the gap. The CDR3 DNA follows: TGTGCCAGCAGCTTGGCGTCCGGGGGGGCTCAGCCCCAGCATTTT. This encodes CASSLASGGAQPQHF.

This clone appeared once. The chain couples TRBV19 to TRBJ2-2; possible D gene TRBD2, 5 bases. V was trimmed by 2 bases and J by 8 bases, leaving 9 bases between them. The CDR3 spans 13 residues. Germline V gene sequence: CDR1 LNHDA, CDR2 SQIVND (reference sequence). CDR3 region: CASSIITSGELFF. The DNA of the CDR3 is TGTGCCAGTAGTATAATCACTAGTGGGGAGCTGTTTTTT.

The chain uses TRBV7-9 and TRBJ2-1, with D unclear. The CDR3 totals 13 residues. Germline V gene lookup returns CDR1 SEHNR and CDR2 FQNEAQ (reference sequence). Deletions cut 6 bases from V and 8 bases from J, with 14 bases between. CDR3 residues: CASRAAAGDEQFF. CDR3 sequence (DNA): TGTGCCAGCAGGGCGGCGGCCGGTGATGAGCAGTTCTTC.

In its sample, this clone was seen a few times. The V and J genes are TRBV24-1 and TRBJ1-4; D is unclear. The germline V gene encodes CDR1 KGHDR and CDR2 SFDVKD. This CDR3 is built from 13 residues. The V end lost 5 bases, the J end lost 2 bases, and 5 bases lay between the germline ends. The CDR3 DNA sequence: TGTGCCACCAGTGCACAGACTAATGAAAAACTGTTTTTT. This encodes CATSAQTNEKLFF.

The chain carries TRBV19 and TRBJ1-2; D ambiguous. There are 16 residues in the CDR3. Trimming pared 6 bases from V and 0 bases from J, leaving 17 bases between. Germline assignment: CDR1 LNHDA and CDR2 SQIVND (reference sequence). The CDR3 here is CASSRDNQAANYGYTF. Written as DNA, the CDR3 is TGTGCCAGTAGCCGCGATAATCAGGCCGCTAACTATGGCTACACCTTC. Filled out from reference TRBV19 and TRBJ1-2, the complete variable domain reads DGGITQSPKYLFRKEGQNVTLSCEQNLNHDAMYWYRQDPGQGLRLIYYSQIVNDFQKGDIAEGYSVSREKKESFPLTVTSAQKNPTAFYLCASSRDNQAANYGYTFGSGTRLTVV.

The rearrangement links TRBV7-8 to TRBJ1-2; a possible D gene is TRBD1 (6 bases). CDR1 and CDR2 (germline): SGHVS, FQNEAQ. This CDR3 comprises 14 residues. V lost 7 bases to trimming and J lost 4 bases, with 16 bases between them. As DNA, the CDR3 is TGTGCCAGCACACAGGGAGTGGGTTTCTATGGCTACACCTTC. Translated, it gives CASTQGVGFYGYTF.

The gene calls are TRBV19 and TRBJ1-6; 9 bases agree with TRBD1. Losses at the gene ends were 5 bases for V and 7 bases for J; bases not matched to a gene: 9. Germline V gives CDR1 LNHDA, CDR2 SQIVND (reference sequence). The CDR3 runs to 16 residues. The CDR3 sequence is CASSGPGQGFNSPLHF. The CDR3 bases are TGTGCCAGTAGTGGACCGGGACAGGGTTTCAATTCACCCCTCCACTTT. Supplemented by reference TRBV19 and TRBJ1-6, the full variable domain reads DGGITQSPKYLFRKEGQNVTLSCEQNLNHDAMYWYRQDPGQGLRLIYYSQIVNDFQKGDIAEGYSVSREKKESFPLTVTSAQKNPTAFYLCASSGPGQGFNSPLHFGNGTRLTVT.

The chain uses TRBV11-2 and TRBJ2-5; 7 bases are shared with TRBD1. J was trimmed by 0 bases and V by 3 bases; bases with no gene match: 4. Germline lookup yields CDR1 SGHAT and CDR2 FQNNGV. This CDR3 spans 15 amino acids. This CDR3 reads CASSLGQRYQETQYF. The CDR3 DNA sequence: TGTGCCAGCAGCTTGGGACAGAGGTACCAAGAGACCCAGTACTTC.

J is TRBJ2-2 and V is TRBV4-1, with TRBD1 identical over 8 bases. V lost 2 bases to trimming and J lost 1 base; unmatched junction nucleotides: 3. The germline CDR1 and CDR2 sequences are MGHRA and YSYEKL. The CDR3 has 16 residues. CDR3 amino acids: CASSQTGTGNTGELFF. The CDR3 DNA is TGCGCCAGCAGCCAAACCGGGACAGGGAACACCGGGGAGCTGTTTTTT.

The chain carries TRBV5-4 and TRBJ1-1; D gene ambiguous. Trimming removed 2 bases from V and 1 base from J, with 6 bases in between. CDR3 size: 13 residues. Per the germline V gene, CDR1 is SGHNT and CDR2 is YYREEE (reference sequence). In DNA form, the CDR3 reads TGTGCCAGCAGCTTTGTAGGGAACACTGAAGCTTTCTTT. Translation: CASSFVGNTEAFF. The whole variable domain, remainder taken from reference TRBV5-4 and TRBJ1-1, is ETGVTQSPTHLIKTRGQQVTLRCSSQSGHNTVSWYQQALGQGPQFIFQYYREEENGRGNFPPRFSGLQFPNYSSELNVNALELDDSALYLCASSFVGNTEAFFGQGTRLTVV.

V is TRBV29-1 and J is TRBJ1-6; no clear D gene. The CDR3 runs 12 residues. Looked up from germline, CDR1 is SQVTM and CDR2 is ANQGSEA. V was pared by 5 bases and J by 7 bases, with 9 bases between. DNA for the CDR3: TGCAGCGTTAGAAATGGCAATTCACCCCTCCACTTT. The encoded protein is CSVRNGNSPLHF.

This chain uses TRBV5-1 with TRBJ2-1; unclear D gene. CDR1 and CDR2 from the germline V gene are SGHRS and YFSETQ. The V end was cut by 4 bases, the J end by 0 bases, with 14 bases between. This CDR3 is 16 amino acids long. The CDR3 region is CASSRTSESSYNEQFF. As DNA, the CDR3 is TGCGCCAGCAGCCGCACTTCCGAGAGCTCCTACAATGAGCAGTTCTTC.

DNA for the CDR3: TGTGCCAGCAGCCTGGAAAATTCACCCCTCCACTTT. Its protein is CASSLENSPLHF. The chain links TRBV3-1 (or the pseudogene TRBV3-2) to TRBJ1-6; no definite D call. This CDR3 comprises 12 residues. V gave up 4 bases and J gave up 7 bases, with 5 bases separating them. The germline CDR1 and CDR2 sequences are LGHDT and YNNKEL (reference sequence).

This clone appeared a few times. The CDR3 protein is CSRRTTQYAYEQYV. The CDR3 DNA sequence: TGCAGCCGTAGGACAACCCAGTACGCCTACGAGCAGTACGTC. The V and J genes are TRBV29-1 and TRBJ2-7, with D possibly matching TRBD1 (5 bases). CDR3 size: 14 residues. Per germline, CDR1 SQVTM and CDR2 ANQGSEA. Between the trimmed V and J ends, which lost 8 bases and 2 bases, there was a span of 19 bases.

The V gene is TRBV10-2, the J gene TRBJ1-5, with D perhaps TRBD1 (6 bases). The V gene's germline CDR1 is WSHSY and CDR2 SAAADI. Trimming took 10 bases from V and 11 from J, leaving 24 bases between them. The CDR3 runs 14 residues. The CDR3 nucleotides are TGCGCCACCGCGGAACAGGGACGGCCGGCGACCCAGCATTTT. Protein product: CATAEQGRPATQHF.

This clone was picked up one time. The V and J genes are TRBV5-1 and TRBJ2-7; D unresolved. The CDR3 is 13 residues long. V dropped 0 bases and J dropped 6 bases, with 10 bases sitting between them. The germline gives CDR1 SGHRS, CDR2 YFSETQ. CDR3 in DNA: TGCGCCAGCAGCTTGGGTCCGGACCTCGAGCAGTACGTC. Amino acid sequence: CASSLGPDLEQYV.

The rearrangement uses TRBV6-5 and TRBJ2-7; TRBD1 aligns across 7 bases. Germline V gives CDR1 MNHEY, CDR2 SVGAGI. Trimming removed 6 bases from V and 3 bases from J; junction bases left unmatched: 8. The CDR3 is made up of 14 amino acids. CDR3 DNA: TGTGCCAGCAGGGCCGGGACAGTTATCTACGAGCAGTACGTC. It yields the protein CASRAGTVIYEQYV.